One sample yielded the 13 T cell receptor beta chains listed below, sequenced in a study of cytomegalovirus exposure and HLA in healthy donors. Both 60 Vbeta primers and 13 Jbeta primers went into the PCR. The protocol was immunoSEQ multiplex PCR, while the TCRdb copy is restricted to in-frame clones and leaves out a portion. The table includes 90,000 to 140,000 clones, 77% detected once. Sequenced input: PBMCs. The source of these receptors is a woman aged 40 to 55 in good health and CMV-seropositive.

This clone appeared a single time. The rearrangement uses TRBV28 and TRBJ1-3, with 7 bases lining up with TRBD1. Germline V gene lookup returns CDR1 MDHEN and CDR2 SYDVKM. The trim removed 2 bases at V and 1 base at J, leaving 2 bases unmatched. The length of the CDR3 is 15 residues. This chain's CDR3 is CASSLQQGSGNTIYF. The DNA of the CDR3 is TGTGCCAGCAGTTTACAACAGGGGTCTGGAAACACCATATATTTT.

The chain employs TRBV7-9 and TRBJ2-5; TRBD1 matches 9 bases. J lost 5 bases, V lost 4 bases, and 14 bases had no gene match. The germline CDR1 and CDR2 sequences are SEHNR and FQNEAQ (reference sequence). The CDR3 covers 17 residues. The CDR3 is CASSSTPGDRVWETQYF. The CDR3 DNA is TGTGCCAGCAGCTCCACCCCCGGGGACAGGGTTTGGGAGACCCAGTACTTC.

The chain employs TRBV5-1 and TRBJ1-1; D possibly corresponds to TRBD1 (6 bases). From germline, CDR1 is SGHRS and CDR2 YFSETQ. Trimming pared 4 bases from V and 3 bases from J, leaving 13 bases between. The CDR3 has 14 amino acids. The CDR3 spells CASSPQGRDTEAFF. DNA for the CDR3: TGCGCCAGCAGCCCTCAGGGGAGGGACACTGAAGCTTTCTTT.

This chain connects TRBV5-1 to TRBJ2-5, with 9 bases fitting TRBD1. The length of the CDR3 is 18 residues. Germline V gene lookup returns CDR1 SGHRS and CDR2 YFSETQ. V shed 3 bases, J shed 2 bases, and the junction held 14 bases outside the gene matches. The DNA of the CDR3 is TGCGCCAGCAGCTGGCCCCGGGACAGGGCGACCTTTCAAGAGACCCAGTACTTC. Protein sequence: CASSWPRDRATFQETQYF. Full variable domain (missing parts from reference TRBV5-1 and TRBJ2-5): KAGVTQTPRYLIKTRGQQVTLSCSPISGHRSVSWYQQTPGQGLQFLFEYFSETQRNKGNFPGRFSGRQFSNSRSEMNVSTLELGDSALYLCASSWPRDRATFQETQYFGPGTRLLVL.

V is TRBV15 and J is TRBJ2-7; D might be TRBD1 (6 bases). The germline gives CDR1 LNHNV, CDR2 YYDKDF (reference sequence). This CDR3 has 13 residues. V was pared by 4 bases and J by 3 bases, with 10 bases between. CDR3 protein: CATSTPDSYEQYF. CDR3 bases: TGTGCCACCAGCACCCCGGACAGCTACGAGCAGTACTTC.

This sequence joins TRBV19 and TRBJ1-5; D might be TRBD1 (5 bases). Trimming pared 4 bases from V and 3 bases from J, leaving 10 bases between. The CDR3 is made up of 14 amino acids. The V gene's germline CDR1 is LNHDA and CDR2 SQIVND (reference sequence). In DNA, the CDR3 is TGTGCCAGTAGTACTACAGGAGCCAATCAGCCCCAGCATTTT. The encoded protein is CASSTTGANQPQHF. Full variable domain (remainder filled in from reference TRBV19 and TRBJ1-5): DGGITQSPKYLFRKEGQNVTLSCEQNLNHDAMYWYRQDPGQGLRLIYYSQIVNDFQKGDIAEGYSVSREKKESFPLTVTSAQKNPTAFYLCASSTTGANQPQHFGDGTRLSIL.

The genes are TRBV28 and TRBJ2-6; D is uncertain. Trimming removed 4 bases at V and 2 bases at J, with 12 bases between. The germline gives CDR1 MDHEN, CDR2 SYDVKM. The CDR3 totals 16 residues. The CDR3 coding sequence is TGTGCCAGCAGTTCCTTCCGCGGCCCTGGGGCCAACGTCCTGACTTTC. The encoded protein is CASSSFRGPGANVLTF.

The V gene is TRBV7-9, the J gene TRBJ1-2; no reliable D call. The CDR3 is 12 residues long. Trimming removed 1 base from V and 8 bases from J, with 8 bases in between. Per the germline V gene, CDR1 is SEHNR and CDR2 is FQNEAQ (reference sequence). The CDR3 loop reads CASSLVSMGYTF. CDR3 in DNA: TGTGCCAGCAGCTTAGTTAGTATGGGCTACACCTTC.

The rearrangement uses TRBV15 and TRBJ1-5, with TRBD1 matching over 8 bases. The junction had 9 bases not matched to a gene; V was cut back by 0 bases and J by 5 bases. The CDR3 loop spans 17 amino acids. Germline V gene data show CDR1 as LNHNV and CDR2 as YYDKDF (reference sequence). CDR3 coding DNA: TGTGCCACCAGCAGAGATGCTCCCAGGGGGCTGGATCAGCCCCAGCATTTT. Residues: CATSRDAPRGLDQPQHF.

The chain uses TRBV2 and TRBJ2-5, with TRBD2 as a possible D gene (5 bases). The V and J ends lost 8 bases and 5 bases respectively, with 9 bases between them. The CDR3 contains 11 residues. Germline values: CDR1 SNHLY, CDR2 FYNNEI. The CDR3 region is CASGSIETQYF. The CDR3 nucleotides read TGTGCCAGCGGGAGTATCGAGACCCAGTACTTC.

This clone turned up a few times. This chain links TRBV9 with TRBJ2-3; TRBD2 is a possible D gene (7 bases). Trimming pared 0 bases from V and 2 bases from J, leaving 16 bases between. There are 17 residues in the CDR3. CDR1 and CDR2 (germline): SGDLS, YYNGEE. The CDR3 DNA is TGTGCCAGCAGCGTAGAGGGAGGGGGGCTACTCACAGATACGCAGTATTTT. Translating it yields CASSVEGGGLLTDTQYF.

CDR3 sequence: CATSRGDRENTEAFF. The DNA for the CDR3 is TGTGCCACCAGCAGGGGGGACAGGGAGAACACTGAAGCTTTCTTT. J is TRBJ1-1 and V is TRBV15; 9 nucleotides line up with TRBD1. The CDR3 has 15 amino acids. Trimming took 3 bases from V and 1 from J; bases not matched to a gene: 3. Germline V lookup: CDR1 LNHNV, CDR2 YYDKDF (reference sequence).

This rearrangement joins TRBV5-1 to TRBJ1-2; tentatively, D is TRBD1 (6 bases). The CDR3 has 15 amino acids. In germline, CDR1 is SGHRS, CDR2 YFSETQ. V gave up 4 bases and J gave up 2 bases, with 15 bases separating them. CDR3 region: CASSPIGGQNYGYTF. The CDR3 nucleotides are TGCGCCAGCAGCCCGATCGGTGGACAGAACTATGGCTACACCTTC.